What follows are 5 T cell receptor beta chains derived from one specimen sequenced in a study of T cell responses to AZD1222 COVID-19 vaccine. The assay was immunoSEQ multiplex PCR, and TCRdb's table has in-frame clones only and misses some. The repertoire consists of 120,000 or so clones, with 92% occurring once and the leading ten covering about 1.1%. Sequences were derived from peripheral blood, sampled on day 0 of AZD1222 vaccination. The receptor set was obtained from an adult in good health.

The rearrangement links TRBV4-1 to TRBJ2-1; D possibly corresponds to TRBD2 (6 bases). Germline CDR1 is MGHRA and CDR2 is YSYEKL. Trimming took 5 bases from V and 10 from J, leaving 27 bases between them. The CDR3 runs to 17 residues. Here the CDR3 reads CASSYPGTLQRMREQFF. For the CDR3, the DNA is TGCGCCAGCAGCTACCCGGGGACTTTACAGAGAATGAGGGAGCAGTTCTTC.

This sequence joins TRBV9 and TRBJ2-1; D perhaps matches TRBD2 (5 bases). The CDR3 covers 16 residues. Per the germline V gene, CDR1 is SGDLS and CDR2 is YYNGEE. With 0 bases removed from V and 3 bases from J, the gap between germline ends came to 13 bases. In DNA form, the CDR3 reads TGTGCCAGCAGCGTAGCACCCGGGGTTGTCTACAATGAGCAGTTCTTC. It translates to CASSVAPGVVYNEQFF. The full variable domain, its missing parts supplied by reference TRBV9 and TRBJ2-1, is DSGVTQTPKHLITATGQRVTLRCSPRSGDLSVYWYQQSLDQGLQFLIQYYNGEERAKGNILERFSAQQFPDLHSELNLSSLELGDSALYFCASSVAPGVVYNEQFFGPGTRLTVL.

This chain connects TRBV2 to TRBJ2-3; either TRBD1 or TRBD2 may supply D (6 bases each). CDR1 is SNHLY, CDR2 FYNNEI, per germline. V lost 1 base to trimming and J lost 1 base, with 12 bases between them. This CDR3 contains 16 residues. Here the CDR3 reads CASSEVPGAGTDTQYF. The CDR3 DNA sequence: TGTGCCAGCAGTGAAGTACCGGGGGCCGGCACAGATACGCAGTATTTT.

The chain uses TRBV18 and TRBJ2-3; a possible D gene is TRBD2 (5 bases). This CDR3 has 15 residues. Per the germline V gene, CDR1 is KGHSH and CDR2 is LQKENI. Trimming removed 4 bases from V and 0 bases from J, with 11 bases in between. In nucleotides, the CDR3 is TGTGCCAGCTCACTCCGGGGAGCTAGCACAGATACGCAGTATTTT. Translation gives CASSLRGASTDTQYF.

The V gene is TRBV6-4, the J gene TRBJ1-6; D gene ambiguous. Trimming removed 8 bases from V and 7 bases from J, with 6 bases in between. Germline CDR1 and CDR2: MRHNA and SNTAGT. The CDR3 has 11 residues. CDR3 in amino acids: CASSSNSPLHF. The CDR3 DNA is TGTGCCAGCTCCAGCAATTCACCCCTCCACTTT.